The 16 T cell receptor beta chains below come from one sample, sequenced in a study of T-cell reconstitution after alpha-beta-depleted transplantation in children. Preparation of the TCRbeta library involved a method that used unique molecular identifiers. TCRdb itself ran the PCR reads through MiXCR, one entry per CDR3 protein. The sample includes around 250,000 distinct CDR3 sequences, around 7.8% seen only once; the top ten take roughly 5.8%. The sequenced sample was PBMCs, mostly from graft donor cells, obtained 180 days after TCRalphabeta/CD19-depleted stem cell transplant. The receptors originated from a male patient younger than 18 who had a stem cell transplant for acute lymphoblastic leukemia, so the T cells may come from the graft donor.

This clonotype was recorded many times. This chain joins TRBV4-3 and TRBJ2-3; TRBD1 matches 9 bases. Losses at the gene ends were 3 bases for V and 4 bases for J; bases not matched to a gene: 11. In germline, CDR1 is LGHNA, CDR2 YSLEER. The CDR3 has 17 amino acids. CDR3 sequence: CASSHLPGTGPADTQYF. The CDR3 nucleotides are TGCGCCAGCAGCCATCTCCCCGGGACAGGGCCGGCAGATACGCAGTATTTT.

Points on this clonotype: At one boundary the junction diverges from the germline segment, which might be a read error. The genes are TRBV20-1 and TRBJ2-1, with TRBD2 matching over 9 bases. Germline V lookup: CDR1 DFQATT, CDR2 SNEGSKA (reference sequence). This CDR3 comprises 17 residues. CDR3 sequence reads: CCARDRKGTSWYNEQFF. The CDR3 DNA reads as TGCTGTGCTAGAGATCGCAAAGGGACTAGCTGGTACAATGAGCAGTTCTTC.

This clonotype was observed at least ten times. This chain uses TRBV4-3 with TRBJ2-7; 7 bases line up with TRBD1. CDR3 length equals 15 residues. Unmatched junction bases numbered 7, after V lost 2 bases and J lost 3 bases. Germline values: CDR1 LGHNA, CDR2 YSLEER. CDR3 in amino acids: CASSQSGTADYEQYF. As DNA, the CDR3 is TGCGCCAGCAGCCAATCCGGGACAGCTGACTACGAGCAGTACTTC.

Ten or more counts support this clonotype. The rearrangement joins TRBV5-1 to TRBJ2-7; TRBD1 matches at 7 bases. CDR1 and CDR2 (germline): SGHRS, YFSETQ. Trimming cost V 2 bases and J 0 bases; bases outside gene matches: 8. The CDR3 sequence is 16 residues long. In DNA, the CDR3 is TGCGCCAGCAGCTTTGGGAACCGGGACAGCTCCTACGAGCAGTACTTC. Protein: CASSFGNRDSSYEQYF.

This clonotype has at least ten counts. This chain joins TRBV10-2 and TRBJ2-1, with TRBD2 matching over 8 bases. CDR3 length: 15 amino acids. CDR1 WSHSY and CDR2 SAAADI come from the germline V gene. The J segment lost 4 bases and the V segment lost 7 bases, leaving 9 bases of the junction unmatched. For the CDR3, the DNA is TGCGCCAGCACCAAGGGGACTAGTGGGTACAATGAGCAGTTCTTC. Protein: CASTKGTSGYNEQFF.

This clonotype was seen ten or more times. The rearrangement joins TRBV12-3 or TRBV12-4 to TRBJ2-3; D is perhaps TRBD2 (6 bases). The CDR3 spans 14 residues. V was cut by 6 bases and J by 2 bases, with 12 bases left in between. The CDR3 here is CASRGLSSTDTQYF. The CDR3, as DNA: TGTGCCAGCAGGGGACTTTCTTCCACAGATACGCAGTATTTT.

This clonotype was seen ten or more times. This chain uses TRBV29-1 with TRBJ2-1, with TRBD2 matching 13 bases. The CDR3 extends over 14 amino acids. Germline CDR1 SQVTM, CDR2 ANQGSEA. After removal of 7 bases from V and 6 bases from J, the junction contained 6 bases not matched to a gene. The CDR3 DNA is TGCAGCGCCCGCGGACTAGCGGGGGTCAATGAGCAGTTCTTC. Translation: CSARGLAGVNEQFF.

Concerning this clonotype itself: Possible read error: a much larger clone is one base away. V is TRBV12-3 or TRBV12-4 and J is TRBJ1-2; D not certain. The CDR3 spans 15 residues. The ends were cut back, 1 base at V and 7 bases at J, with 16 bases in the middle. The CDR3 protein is CASSLGPSWVAGYTF. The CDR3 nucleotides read TGTGCCAGCAGTTTAGGACCCAGCTGGGTAGCTGGCTACACCTTC.

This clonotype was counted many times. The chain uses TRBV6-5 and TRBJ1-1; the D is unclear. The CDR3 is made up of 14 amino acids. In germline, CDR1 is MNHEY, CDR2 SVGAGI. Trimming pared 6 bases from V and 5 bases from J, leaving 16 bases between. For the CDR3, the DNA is TGTGCCAGCAGCATCGAAGGGAGAAATACTGAAGCTTTCTTT. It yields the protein CASSIEGRNTEAFF.

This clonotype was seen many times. The CDR3 here is CASSLPYEQYF. As DNA, the CDR3 is TGTGCCAGCAGCTTGCCCTACGAGCAGTACTTC. V is TRBV11-2 and J is TRBJ2-7, with D unclear. Germline assignment: CDR1 SGHAT and CDR2 FQNNGV. The V and J ends lost 3 bases and 2 bases respectively, with 2 bases between them. This CDR3 contains 11 residues.

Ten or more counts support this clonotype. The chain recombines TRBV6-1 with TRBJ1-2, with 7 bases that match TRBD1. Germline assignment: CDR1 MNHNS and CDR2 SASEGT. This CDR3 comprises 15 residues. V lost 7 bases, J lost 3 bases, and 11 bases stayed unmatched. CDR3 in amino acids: CASTVLRDRDYGYTF. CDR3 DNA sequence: TGTGCCAGCACCGTTCTCCGGGACAGAGACTATGGCTACACCTTC.

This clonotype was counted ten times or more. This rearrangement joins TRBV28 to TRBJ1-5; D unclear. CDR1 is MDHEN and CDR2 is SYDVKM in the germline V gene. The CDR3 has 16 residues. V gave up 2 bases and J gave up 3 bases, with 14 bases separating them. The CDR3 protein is CASSLGFWRSNQPQHF. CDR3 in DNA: TGTGCCAGCAGTTTAGGTTTTTGGCGGTCCAATCAGCCCCAGCATTTT.

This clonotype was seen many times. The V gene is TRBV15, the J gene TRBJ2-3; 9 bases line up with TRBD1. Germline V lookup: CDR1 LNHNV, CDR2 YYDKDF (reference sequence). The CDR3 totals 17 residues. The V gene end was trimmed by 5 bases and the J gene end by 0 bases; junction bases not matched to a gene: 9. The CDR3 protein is CATSRTIGTGSTDTQYF. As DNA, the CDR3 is TGTGCCACCAGCCGAACCATCGGGACAGGGAGCACAGATACGCAGTATTTT.

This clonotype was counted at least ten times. CDR3 amino acids: CAIKSQAEEKLFF. CDR3 coding DNA: TGTGCCATCAAGTCCCAGGCCGAGGAAAAACTGTTTTTT. This chain uses TRBV10-3 with TRBJ1-4, with unresolved D. CDR1 and CDR2 (germline): ENHRY, SYGVKD. Trimming shortened V by 7 bases and J by 8 bases, and 14 bases separated the two germline ends. The CDR3 totals 13 residues.

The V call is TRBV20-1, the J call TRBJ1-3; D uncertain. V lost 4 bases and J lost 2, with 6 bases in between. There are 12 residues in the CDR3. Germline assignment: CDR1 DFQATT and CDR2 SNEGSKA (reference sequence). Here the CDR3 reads CSAILPGNTIYF. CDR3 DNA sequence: TGCAGTGCTATCCTGCCTGGAAACACCATATATTTT.

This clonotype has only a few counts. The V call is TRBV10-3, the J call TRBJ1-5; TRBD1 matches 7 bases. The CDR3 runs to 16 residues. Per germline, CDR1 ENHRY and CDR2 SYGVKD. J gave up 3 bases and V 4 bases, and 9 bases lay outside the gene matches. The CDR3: CAISGTGHPYNQPQHF. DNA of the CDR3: TGTGCCATCAGTGGGACAGGACACCCCTACAATCAGCCCCAGCATTTT.